The 22 T cell receptor beta chains below all came from one sample that was sequenced in a study of cytomegalovirus exposure and HLA in healthy donors (TCRdb year 2017). Library prep was done by the immunoSEQ multiplex PCR assay. For the multiplex PCR, a mixture combining 60 forward primers for TCR Vbeta segments and 13 reverse primers for TCR Jbeta segments was used. As stored in TCRdb, this immuneACCESS dataset retains in-frame rearrangements with V and J assigned. A fraction of the clones does not appear; measured against another copy, unresolved V genes explain less than half of the discrepancy, and the remainder lacks a known reason. The sample table shows some 160,000 clones, and roughly two thirds are seen once. The ten largest clones capture 5.4% of the sample. Material for sequencing was PBMCs. The origin of the receptors is a woman aged 18-29 years in good health and CMV-seropositive.

The chain links TRBV6-5 to TRBJ1-1, with 9 bases fitting TRBD1. The germline V gene has CDR1 MNHEY and CDR2 SVGAGI. This CDR3 contains 13 residues. V dropped 7 bases and J dropped 6; count of bases not matched to a gene: 6. The CDR3 DNA reads TGTGCCAGCACGGACAGGGGTAGGGCTGAAGCTTTCTTT. It yields the protein CASTDRGRAEAFF.

The rearrangement uses TRBV4-2 and TRBJ1-1; maybe TRBD1 (5 bases). From germline, CDR1 is LGHNA and CDR2 YNFKEQ. This CDR3 has 18 amino acids. Trimming stripped 0 bases from V and 4 bases from J, with 21 bases between. The CDR3 sequence is CASSQESEQVVWGTEAFF. Here the CDR3 DNA reads TGTGCCAGCAGCCAAGAAAGTGAACAGGTGGTGTGGGGCACTGAAGCTTTCTTT.

The genes are TRBV28 and TRBJ1-1, with D possibly being TRBD1 (6 bases). CDR3 length: 15 amino acids. The germline gives CDR1 MDHEN, CDR2 SYDVKM. Trimming left V 4 bases short and J 6 bases short, with 18 bases between. The CDR3 spells CASSSLVQGGPEAFF. CDR3 nucleotide sequence: TGTGCCAGCAGTTCCCTCGTACAGGGCGGCCCTGAAGCTTTCTTT.

J is TRBJ2-5 and V is TRBV4-2; 11 bases line up with TRBD2. V lost 2 bases to trimming and J lost 3 bases; unmatched junction nucleotides: 5. This CDR3 has 16 residues. Germline CDR1 is LGHNA and CDR2 is YNFKEQ. The CDR3 DNA sequence: TGTGCCAGCAGCCAACAGACTAGCGGGGCCAAAGAGACCCAGTACTTC. This translates into CASSQQTSGAKETQYF.

The chain links TRBV29-1 to TRBJ2-2; TRBD1 is a possible D gene (6 bases). The germline gives CDR1 SQVTM, CDR2 ANQGSEA. The CDR3 sequence is 13 residues long. The V end was cut by 4 bases, the J end by 2 bases, with 8 bases between. The DNA for the CDR3 is TGCAGCGTTGGGACAGTAAACACCGGGGAGCTGTTTTTT. Encoded protein: CSVGTVNTGELFF.

The chain is built from TRBV29-1 and TRBJ1-1; 7 bases are a match to TRBD1. V was clipped by 0 bases and J by 4 bases; unmatched bases: 8. From germline, CDR1 is SQVTM and CDR2 ANQGSEA. CDR3 length equals 15 residues. CDR3 amino acids: CSVEEWTGQTTEAFF. Written as DNA, the CDR3 is TGCAGCGTTGAAGAATGGACAGGTCAGACCACTGAAGCTTTCTTT.

This clone was picked up a small number of times. The chain recombines TRBV5-8 with TRBJ2-7, with a possible D match to TRBD1 (5 bases). This CDR3 has 15 amino acids. The V end was cut by 2 bases, the J end by 2 bases, with 14 bases between. Looked up from germline, CDR1 is SGHTS and CDR2 is YDEGEE. The CDR3 protein is CASSFSAGITYEQYF. The CDR3 nucleotides are TGTGCCAGCAGCTTTTCTGCAGGGATCACCTACGAGCAGTACTTC.

This clone was counted a few times. This chain links TRBV11-2 with TRBJ1-6; 9 positions agree with TRBD1. The germline CDR1 and CDR2 sequences are SGHAT and FQNNGV. V lost 2 bases to trimming and J lost 0 bases; unmatched junction nucleotides: 8. This CDR3 region has 19 residues. The CDR3: CASSLMGQGNSSYNSPLHF. The CDR3 nucleotides are TGTGCCAGCAGCTTAATGGGACAGGGTAATAGCTCCTATAATTCACCCCTCCACTTT.

CDR3: CASSLGTAPTGELFF. The CDR3 region has the DNA TGTGCCAGCAGCTTAGGGACAGCACCCACCGGGGAGCTGTTTTTT. The chain uses TRBV5-8 and TRBJ2-2; 7 nucleotides align to TRBD1. CDR1 is SGHTS and CDR2 is YDEGEE in the germline V gene. J lost 4 bases, V lost 2 bases, and 5 bases had no gene match. This CDR3 has 15 residues.

The V and J genes are TRBV9 and TRBJ1-1, with unresolved D. V was cut by 4 bases and J by 1 base, with 17 bases left in between. In germline, CDR1 is SGDLS, CDR2 YYNGEE. The length of the CDR3 is 16 residues. CDR3 region: CASSLAGTGGNTEAFF. In nucleotides, the CDR3 is TGTGCCAGCAGCCTAGCGGGTACGGGAGGGAACACTGAAGCTTTCTTT.

The chain recombines TRBV2 with TRBJ2-5; 9 bases fit TRBD1. The length of the CDR3 is 13 residues. J gave up 10 bases and V 4 bases, and 7 bases lay outside the gene matches. Germline CDR1 reads SNHLY; CDR2 reads FYNNEI. The CDR3 DNA follows: TGTGCCAGCAGTGGGGACAGGGAAAGGGACCAGTACTTC. It specifies CASSGDRERDQYF. Full variable domain (missing parts from reference TRBV2 and TRBJ2-5): EPEVTQTPSHQVTQMGQEVILRCVPISNHLYFYWYRQILGQKVEFLVSFYNNEISEKSEIFDDQFSVERPDGSNFTLKIRSTKLEDSAMYFCASSGDRERDQYFGPGTRLLVL.

The chain recombines TRBV10-3 with TRBJ2-7; 7 bases are a match to TRBD2. With V trimmed by 4 bases and J by 2 bases, 8 bases remained unmatched. CDR3 length: 15 residues. Per germline, CDR1 ENHRY and CDR2 SYGVKD. DNA for the CDR3: TGTGCCATCAGTGTGGGGGGGTCACAGGCCTACGAGCAGTACTTC. It yields the protein CAISVGGSQAYEQYF.

This clone was seen a few times. This chain connects TRBV7-9 to TRBJ2-1; TRBD1 matches 7 bases. V lost 3 bases and J lost 6; bases outside the gene matches: 8. The CDR3 totals 15 residues. From germline, CDR1 is SEHNR and CDR2 FQNEAQ (reference sequence). The CDR3 sequence is CASSFSGQQINEQFF. CDR3 nucleotides: TGTGCCAGCAGCTTTTCGGGACAGCAAATCAATGAGCAGTTCTTC.

This clone was detected only once. The J gene is TRBJ2-5, the V gene TRBV28, with D perhaps TRBD1 (5 bases). V was shortened by 2 bases and J by 1 base, with 17 bases between the two germline ends. CDR1 is MDHEN and CDR2 is SYDVKM in the germline V gene. The CDR3 is 17 amino acids. Here the CDR3 reads CASSLEIPGHPQETQYF. CDR3 bases: TGTGCCAGCAGTTTAGAGATTCCAGGACACCCCCAAGAGACCCAGTACTTC.

V is TRBV19 and J is TRBJ2-7; D is possibly TRBD1 (5 bases). Germline CDR1 LNHDA, CDR2 SQIVND (reference sequence). This CDR3 region has 14 residues. V was trimmed by 8 bases and J by 4 bases, leaving 18 bases between them. The CDR3 coding sequence is TGTGCCAGTTCCCCGAGCAGGGCATCGTACGAGCAGTACTTC. It yields the protein CASSPSRASYEQYF.

The CDR3 protein is CASSFYRGETEAFF. In DNA, the CDR3 is TGTGCCAGCAGCTTCTACAGGGGGGAGACTGAAGCTTTCTTT. The chain employs TRBV7-9 and TRBJ1-1; 8 positions match TRBD1. The CDR3 extends over 14 amino acids. J gave up 5 bases and V 3 bases, and 5 bases lay outside the gene matches. Looked up from germline, CDR1 is SEHNR and CDR2 is FQNEAQ (reference sequence).

The V call is TRBV5-4, the J call TRBJ2-2; 13 nucleotides agree with TRBD2. Germline CDR1 is SGHNT and CDR2 is YYREEE (reference sequence). J lost 6 bases, V lost 3 bases, and 5 bases had no gene match. The CDR3 runs to 16 residues. The CDR3 DNA is TGTGCCAGCAGCTGGGCGACTAGCGGGGGGCCCGGGGAGCTGTTTTTT. Its protein product is CASSWATSGGPGELFF.

The rearrangement joins TRBV6-5 to TRBJ1-1; TRBD1 agrees at 10 bases. The CDR3 runs 15 residues. V was clipped by 6 bases and J by 2 bases; unmatched bases: 6. The germline V gene has CDR1 MNHEY and CDR2 SVGAGI. CDR3 in amino acids: CASSRDRGRNTEAFF. The CDR3 DNA follows: TGTGCCAGCAGCCGAGACAGGGGGCGTAACACTGAAGCTTTCTTT.

The chain has TRBV27 and TRBJ2-1; D not resolved. The CDR3 sequence is 13 residues long. CDR1 is MNHEY and CDR2 is SMNVEV in the germline V gene (reference sequence). V was shortened by 2 bases and J by 9 bases, with 11 bases between the two germline ends. The CDR3 is CASSLDSLREQFF. CDR3 bases: TGTGCCAGCAGTTTAGACTCCTTGCGTGAGCAGTTCTTC.

V and J are TRBV7-2 and TRBJ2-7, with D perhaps matching TRBD2 (7 bases). This CDR3 is 15 amino acids long. Germline assignment: CDR1 SGHTA and CDR2 FQGNSA. V shed 7 bases and J shed 4 bases, with 20 bases lying between them. The CDR3 DNA sequence: TGTGCCAGCACCCCCTGGGGGCAGGGAGGGTACGAGCAGTACTTC. Its translation is CASTPWGQGGYEQYF. Drawing the rest from reference TRBV7-2 and TRBJ2-7, the complete variable domain is GAGVSQSPSNKVTEKGKDVELRCDPISGHTALYWYRQSLGQGLEFLIYFQGNSAPDKSGLPSDRFSAERTGGSVSTLTIQRTQQEDSAVYLCASTPWGQGGYEQYFGPGTRLTVT.

The chain has TRBV7-9 and TRBJ2-7; 10 bases are shared with TRBD2. From germline, CDR1 is SEHNR and CDR2 FQNEAQ (reference sequence). V was clipped by 4 bases and J by 4 bases; unmatched bases: 4. The CDR3 has 14 residues. The CDR3 reads CASSWGGLAYEQYF. In DNA, the CDR3 is TGTGCCAGCAGCTGGGGGGGACTAGCGTACGAGCAGTACTTC.

The chain joins TRBV7-2 to TRBJ2-3, with D possibly being TRBD2 (6 bases). Trimming left V 11 bases short and J 6 bases short, with 18 bases between. Germline lookup yields CDR1 SGHTA and CDR2 FQGNSA. The CDR3 consists of 13 residues. The CDR3 region is CALSSTGVDTQYF. The DNA for the CDR3 is TGTGCCCTTAGTAGTACGGGAGTGGATACGCAGTATTTT. The full variable domain, completed using reference TRBV7-2 and TRBJ2-3, is GAGVSQSPSNKVTEKGKDVELRCDPISGHTALYWYRQSLGQGLEFLIYFQGNSAPDKSGLPSDRFSAERTGGSVSTLTIQRTQQEDSAVYLCALSSTGVDTQYFGPGTRLTVL.